This T cell receptor (beta chain) emerged from a study of human T cells and chemical hapten exposure. About the research overall: Slight differences in pooled library volume were the main source of varying TCR yields across samples. The study's findings and limits: TCRs exceeding a frequency of 1 in 1000 stayed unchanged under DPC sensitization.

With 6 bases clipped from V and 4 bases from J, the junction kept 13 bases outside the gene matches. The CDR3 is 16 residues long. Germline lookup yields CDR1 GTSNPN and CDR2 SVGIG (reference sequence). This sample's time point: healthy volunteer bleed at 2 weeks. It was unfractionated whole blood from which total RNA was extracted. Of note for this clonotype: Antigen: not known.

Each cDNA molecule in the library carried unique molecular identifiers. Source study methods: Between 23,224 and 690,600 TCRs appeared in each sample, and the median stood at 95,638. Each CDR3 protein gets one entry after TCRdb re-called the RACE reads with MiXCR. The authors' filters were not applied to this entry. The table has over 100,000 distinct CDR3 sequences, approximately 10% seen once. Specimen: whole blood. This sequence joins TRBV30 and TRBJ2-1, with 9 bases that match TRBD2. The origin of this receptor is a male donor in good health. Some clones in this sample may be carry-over from other donors' samples. The CDR3: CACNAVLAGNYNEQFF. The CDR3 nucleotides are TGTGCCTGCAACGCAGTCCTAGCGGGAAATTACAATGAGCAGTTCTTC.